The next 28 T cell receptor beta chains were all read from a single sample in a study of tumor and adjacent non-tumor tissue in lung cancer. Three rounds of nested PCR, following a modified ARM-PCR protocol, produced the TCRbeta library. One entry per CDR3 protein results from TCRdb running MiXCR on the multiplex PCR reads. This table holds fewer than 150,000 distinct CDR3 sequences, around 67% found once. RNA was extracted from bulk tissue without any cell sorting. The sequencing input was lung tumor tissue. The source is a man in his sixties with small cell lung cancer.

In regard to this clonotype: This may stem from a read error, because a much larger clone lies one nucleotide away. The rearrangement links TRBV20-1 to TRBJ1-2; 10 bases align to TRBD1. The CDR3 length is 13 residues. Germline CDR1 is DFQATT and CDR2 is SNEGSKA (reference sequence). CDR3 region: CNAGSGQGHGYTF. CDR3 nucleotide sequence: TGCAATGCGGGGTCGGGACAGGGGCATGGCTACACCTTC.

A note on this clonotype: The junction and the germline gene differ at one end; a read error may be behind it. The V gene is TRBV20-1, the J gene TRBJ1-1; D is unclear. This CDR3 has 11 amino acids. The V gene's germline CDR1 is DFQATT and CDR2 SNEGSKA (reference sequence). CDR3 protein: CSAIPSTEAFF. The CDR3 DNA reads TGCAGTGCCATCCCCAGCACTGAGGCTTTCTTT.

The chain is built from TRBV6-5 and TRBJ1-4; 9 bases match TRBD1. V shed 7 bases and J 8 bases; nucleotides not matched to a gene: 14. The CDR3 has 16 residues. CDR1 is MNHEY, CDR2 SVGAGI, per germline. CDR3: CASTRRPGQGGEKLFF. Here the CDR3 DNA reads TGTGCCAGCACTCGACGACCGGGACAGGGAGGCGAAAAACTGTTTTTT.

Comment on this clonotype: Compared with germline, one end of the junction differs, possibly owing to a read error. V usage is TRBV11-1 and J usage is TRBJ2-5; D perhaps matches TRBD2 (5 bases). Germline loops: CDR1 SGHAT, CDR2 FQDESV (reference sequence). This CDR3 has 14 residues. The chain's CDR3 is CASSPSADRETQYF. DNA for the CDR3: TGTGCCAGCAGCCCAAGCGCGGATAGGGAGACCCAATACTTC.

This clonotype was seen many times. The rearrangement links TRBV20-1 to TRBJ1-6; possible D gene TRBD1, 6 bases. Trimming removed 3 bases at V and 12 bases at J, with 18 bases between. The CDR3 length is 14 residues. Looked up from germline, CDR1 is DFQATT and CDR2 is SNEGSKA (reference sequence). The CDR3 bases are TGCAGTGCTAGCACTGGACAGAGTTATAGACCCCTCCACTTT. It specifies CSASTGQSYRPLHF.

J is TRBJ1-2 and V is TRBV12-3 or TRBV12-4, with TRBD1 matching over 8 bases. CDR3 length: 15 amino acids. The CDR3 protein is CTNISQGAVWYGYTF. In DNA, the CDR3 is TGTACCAACATTTCCCAGGGGGCCGTTTGGTATGGCTACACCTTC.

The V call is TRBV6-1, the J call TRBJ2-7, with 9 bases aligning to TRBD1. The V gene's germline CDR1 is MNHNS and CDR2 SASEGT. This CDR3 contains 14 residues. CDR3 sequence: CACSEHVDRGGPYV. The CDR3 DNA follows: TGTGCCTGCAGTGAACATGTGGACAGGGGCGGACCCTACGTC.

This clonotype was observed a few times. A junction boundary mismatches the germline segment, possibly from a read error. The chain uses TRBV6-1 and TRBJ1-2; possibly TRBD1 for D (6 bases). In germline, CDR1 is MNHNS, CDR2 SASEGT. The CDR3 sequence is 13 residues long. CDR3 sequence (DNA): TGTGCCACCTCTCCAGGGGCGTACTATGGTTACATCTTC. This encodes CATSPGAYYGYIF.

CDR3 DNA sequence: TGCAGTGCTATTACTAGCGGGAGGGGGGTTTACAATGAGCAGTTCTTC. This encodes CSAITSGRGVYNEQFF. The rearrangement joins TRBV20-1 to TRBJ2-1, with 13 nucleotides matching TRBD2. Germline CDR1 and CDR2: DFQATT and SNEGSKA (reference sequence). V gave up 4 bases and J gave up 4 bases; unmatched junction bases: 7. The CDR3 is 16 residues long.

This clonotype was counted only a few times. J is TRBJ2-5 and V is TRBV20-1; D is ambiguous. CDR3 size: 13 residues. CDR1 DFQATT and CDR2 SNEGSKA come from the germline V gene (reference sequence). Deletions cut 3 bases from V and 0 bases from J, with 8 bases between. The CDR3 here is CSASSRYQETQYF. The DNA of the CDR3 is TGCAGTGCTAGCTCCAGATACCAAGAGACCCAGTACTTC.

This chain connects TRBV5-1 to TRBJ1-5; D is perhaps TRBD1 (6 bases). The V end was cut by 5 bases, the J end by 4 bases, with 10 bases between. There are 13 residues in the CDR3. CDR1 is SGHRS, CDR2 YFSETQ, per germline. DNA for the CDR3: TGCGCCAGCAGGGACAGCTATAATCAGCCCCAGCATTTT. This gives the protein CASRDSYNQPQHF.

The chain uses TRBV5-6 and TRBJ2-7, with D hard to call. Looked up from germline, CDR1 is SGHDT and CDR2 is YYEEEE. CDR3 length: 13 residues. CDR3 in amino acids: CACSFRGAYEQYV. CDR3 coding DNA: TGTGCCTGCAGCTTTAGAGGAGCCTACGAGCAGTACGTC.

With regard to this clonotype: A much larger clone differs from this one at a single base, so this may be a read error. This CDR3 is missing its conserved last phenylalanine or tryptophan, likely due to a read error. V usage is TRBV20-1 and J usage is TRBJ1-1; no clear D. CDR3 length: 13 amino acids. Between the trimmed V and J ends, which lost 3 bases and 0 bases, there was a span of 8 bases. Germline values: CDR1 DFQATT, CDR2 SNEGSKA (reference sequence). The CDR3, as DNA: TGCAGTGCTAGTGGGGATTTGAACACTGAAGCTTTCTAT. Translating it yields CSASGDLNTEAFY.

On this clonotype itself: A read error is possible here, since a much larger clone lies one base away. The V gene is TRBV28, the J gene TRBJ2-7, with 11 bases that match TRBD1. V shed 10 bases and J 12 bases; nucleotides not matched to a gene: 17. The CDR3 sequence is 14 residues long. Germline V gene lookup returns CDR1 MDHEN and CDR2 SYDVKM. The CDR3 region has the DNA TGTGCCATCACCACAGGGACAGGGGGACTTTTTAGGTACTTC. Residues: CAITTGTGGLFRYF.

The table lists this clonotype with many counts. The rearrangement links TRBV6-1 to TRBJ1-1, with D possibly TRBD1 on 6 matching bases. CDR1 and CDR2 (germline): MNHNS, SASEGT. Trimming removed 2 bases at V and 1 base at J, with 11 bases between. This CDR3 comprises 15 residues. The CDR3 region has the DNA TGTGCCAGCAGTGAAAAATACAGGGAGAACACTGAAGCTTTCTTT. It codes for CASSEKYRENTEAFF.

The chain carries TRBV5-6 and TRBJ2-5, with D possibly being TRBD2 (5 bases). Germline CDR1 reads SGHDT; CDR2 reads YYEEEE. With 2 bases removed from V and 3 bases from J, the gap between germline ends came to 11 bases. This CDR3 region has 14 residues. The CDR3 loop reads CASSFMGSKETQYF. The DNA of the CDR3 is TGTGCCAGCAGCTTTATGGGGAGTAAAGAGACCCAGTACTTC.

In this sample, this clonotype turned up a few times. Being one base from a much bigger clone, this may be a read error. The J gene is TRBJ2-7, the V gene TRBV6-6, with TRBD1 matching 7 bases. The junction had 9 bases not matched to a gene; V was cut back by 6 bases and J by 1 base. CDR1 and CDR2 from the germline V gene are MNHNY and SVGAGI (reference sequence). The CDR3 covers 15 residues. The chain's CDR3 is CASRSPGQLSYEQYF. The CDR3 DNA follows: TGTGCCAGCAGGTCACCGGGACAGCTATCCTACGAGCAGTACTTC.

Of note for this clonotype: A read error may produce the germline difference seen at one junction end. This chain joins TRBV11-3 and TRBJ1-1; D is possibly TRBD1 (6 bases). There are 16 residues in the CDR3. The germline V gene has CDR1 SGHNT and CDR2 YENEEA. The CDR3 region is CASSLEIVRGRTETFF. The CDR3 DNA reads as TGTGCCAGCAGCTTAGAGATTGTGCGGGGGCGCACTGAAACTTTCTTT.

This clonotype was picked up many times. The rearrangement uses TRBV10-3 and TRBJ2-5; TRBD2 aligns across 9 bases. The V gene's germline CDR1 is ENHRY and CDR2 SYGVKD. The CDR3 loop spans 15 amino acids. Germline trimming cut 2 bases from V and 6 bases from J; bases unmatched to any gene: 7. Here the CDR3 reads CAISEGGAGGQTQYF. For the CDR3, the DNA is TGTGCCATCAGTGAGGGTGGAGCGGGAGGTCAGACCCAGTACTTC.

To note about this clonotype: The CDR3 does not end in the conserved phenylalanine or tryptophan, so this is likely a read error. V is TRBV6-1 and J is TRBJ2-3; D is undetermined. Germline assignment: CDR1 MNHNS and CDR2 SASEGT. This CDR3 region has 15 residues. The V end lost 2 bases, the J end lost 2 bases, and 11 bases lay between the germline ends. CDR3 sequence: CASSETAGNTDTQYS. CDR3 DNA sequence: TGTGCCAGCAGTGAAACAGCAGGAAACACAGATACGCAGTATTCT.

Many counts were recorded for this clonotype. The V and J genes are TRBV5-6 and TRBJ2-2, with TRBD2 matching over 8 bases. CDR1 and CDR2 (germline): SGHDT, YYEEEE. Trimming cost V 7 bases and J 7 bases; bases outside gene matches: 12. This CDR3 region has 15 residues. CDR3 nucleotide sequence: TGTGCCAGCCGCCCCAGCGGGAGTTATGGCGGGGAGCTGTTTTTT. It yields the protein CASRPSGSYGGELFF.

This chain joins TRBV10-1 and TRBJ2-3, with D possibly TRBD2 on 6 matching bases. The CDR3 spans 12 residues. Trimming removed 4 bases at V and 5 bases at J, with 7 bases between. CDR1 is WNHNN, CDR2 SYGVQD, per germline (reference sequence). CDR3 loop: CASSAAGDTQYF. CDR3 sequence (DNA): TGCGCCAGCAGTGCAGCGGGAGATACGCAGTATTTT.

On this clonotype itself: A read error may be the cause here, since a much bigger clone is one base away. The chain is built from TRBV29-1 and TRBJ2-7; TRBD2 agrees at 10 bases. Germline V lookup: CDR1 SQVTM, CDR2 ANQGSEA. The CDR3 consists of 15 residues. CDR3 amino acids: CSVVDPSGGIYEHYF. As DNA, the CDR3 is TGCAGCGTTGTAGATCCTAGCGGGGGAATCTACGAGCACTACTTC.

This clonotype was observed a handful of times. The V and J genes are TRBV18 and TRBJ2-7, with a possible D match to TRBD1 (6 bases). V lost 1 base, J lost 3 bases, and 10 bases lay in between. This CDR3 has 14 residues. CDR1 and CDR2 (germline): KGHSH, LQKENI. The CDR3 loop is CASSPRGGLYEQYF. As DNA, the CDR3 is TGTGCCAGCTCACCACGAGGGGGTCTCTACGAGCAGTACTTC.

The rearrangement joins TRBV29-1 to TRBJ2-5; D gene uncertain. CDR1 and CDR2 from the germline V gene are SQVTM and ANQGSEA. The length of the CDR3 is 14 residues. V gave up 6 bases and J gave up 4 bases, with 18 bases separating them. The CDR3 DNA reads TGCAGCGTAGACGGACCCAATTCCCGAGAGACCCAGTACTTC. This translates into CSVDGPNSRETQYF.

The CDR3 sequence: CASSLDSEGREQFF. CDR3 nucleotides: TGTGCCAGCAGCTTAGATTCTGAGGGGCGGGAGCAGTTCTTC. The chain is built from TRBV11-2 and TRBJ2-1; D tentatively reads TRBD1 or TRBD2 (5 bases each). CDR3 size: 14 residues. CDR1 is SGHAT and CDR2 is FQNNGV in the germline V gene. Trimming took off 0 bases at V and 10 bases at J, with 13 bases between the two ends.

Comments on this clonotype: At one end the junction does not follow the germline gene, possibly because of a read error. The CDR3 spells CTSSWTTAYGYTF. In nucleotides, the CDR3 is TGTACCAGCAGCTGGACAACTGCCTATGGCTACACCTTC. V is TRBV6-1 and J is TRBJ1-2; a possible D gene is TRBD1 (5 bases). CDR3 length: 13 residues. CDR1 is MNHNS, CDR2 SASEGT, per germline.

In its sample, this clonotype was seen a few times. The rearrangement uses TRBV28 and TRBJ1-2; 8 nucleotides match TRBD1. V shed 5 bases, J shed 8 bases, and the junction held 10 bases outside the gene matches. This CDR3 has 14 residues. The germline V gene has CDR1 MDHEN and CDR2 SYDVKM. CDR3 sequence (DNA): TGTGCCAGCAGTCGCGTGGACAGGGCCTACGGCTACACCTTC. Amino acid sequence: CASSRVDRAYGYTF.